Listed below are T cell receptor beta chains from one sample, sequenced in a study of T cell responses to AZD1222 COVID-19 vaccine. Generated by immunoSEQ multiplex PCR, the TCRdb table keeps only in-frame clones and is missing some. The table includes over 100,000 clones, around nine tenths detected once. This sample comprised peripheral blood, obtained on day 0 of AZD1222 vaccination. The receptors shown here come from an adult in good health. The CDR3 runs from the conserved cysteine through the conserved F or W. The D gene is left open where the match is weak. Size tells how often a clone was seen (once, few, many) or the class of an expanded clone, and some rows leave it out.

TRBV7-9	TRBD2	.	TRBJ2-2	CASIPDVEEEGGLTGELFF
TRBV15	.	once	TRBJ2-3	CATSRGGTDTDTQYF
TRBV18	TRBD1	once	TRBJ2-3	CASSYRGSTDTQYF
TRBV5-1	.	.	TRBJ1-1	CASSSTSQGGTEAFF
TRBV11-1	.	once	TRBJ1-1	CASSSRGVEAFF
TRBV5-4	.	.	TRBJ1-4	CASSLGSGTNEKLFF
TRBV4-2	.	.	TRBJ1-5	CASSQNRASNQPQHF
TRBV29-1	.	.	TRBJ1-2	CSVGAGGYTF
TRBV7-3	.	.	TRBJ2-3	CASSFGLSDTQYF
TRBV5-1	TRBD2	.	TRBJ2-1	CASSAGTSFFHEQFF
TRBV7-3	TRBD2	few	TRBJ2-5	CASSLGGLAGVETQYF
TRBV19	TRBD1	.	TRBJ1-3	CASSTYPGQGANGNTIYF
TRBV7-3	.	.	TRBJ1-1	CASSLTQRTEAFF
TRBV11-3	.	once	TRBJ2-1	CASSLGGESYNEQFF
TRBV5-1	TRBD1	.	TRBJ1-4	CASSRGQGKDEKLFF
TRBV28	TRBD1	.	TRBJ2-6	CASSPGERDRGSGANVLTF
TRBV29-1	.	.	TRBJ1-2	CSAYAPGTGNYGYTF
TRBV5-1	.	.	TRBJ2-3	CASSSGLGHHTDTQYF
TRBV7-2	TRBD2	few	TRBJ2-2	CASSLALAGANGELFF
TRBV2	.	.	TRBJ1-2	CASSEMEGRGARNGYTF
TRBV29-1	TRBD2	.	TRBJ2-5	CSVEGGGETQYF
TRBV5-1	TRBD1	once	TRBJ2-7	CASSFPDRAEQYF
TRBV20-1	.	.	TRBJ2-1	CSARWANEQFF
TRBV7-2	.	.	TRBJ2-7	CASSFSASYEQYF
TRBV4-1	.	.	TRBJ1-1	CASSQGTFRTEAFF
TRBV6-2/TRBV6-3	.	.	TRBJ1-2	CASSYEMPRDGYTF
TRBV7-2	.	.	TRBJ2-5	CASSFDRPDIIQETQYF
TRBV28	.	once	TRBJ1-1	CASSANYWGAFF
TRBV19	.	few	TRBJ1-1	CASSRLTGLGTEAFF
TRBV24-1	TRBD2	.	TRBJ2-1	CATSRGSGRARNEQFF
TRBV20-1	.	.	TRBJ2-7	CSASIVNEQYF
TRBV28	.	.	TRBJ1-2	CASKERVRYGYTF